This T cell receptor (beta chain) was recorded in a study of post-analysis software for immune sequencing data. On the study more broadly: Included courses were relapsing-remitting and secondary progressive multiple sclerosis; progressive-relapsing multiple sclerosis was also included.

Study results and limitations: The five TRBV segments detected at higher frequency in patients than in controls included TRBV5-6, TRBV5-1 and TRBV20-1. Samples from one preparation batch, clustered by F measure, grouped strongly together. Diversity measured as normalized Chao1 was significantly lower in multiple sclerosis patients than in controls.

Libraries were made from TCR beta cDNA, and they carried unique molecular identifiers. The authors obtained roughly 550,000 cDNA molecules from about 0.94 to 9.7 million T cells. TCRdb re-derived calls from the PCR reads in MiXCR, one entry per CDR3 protein. The sample yields 700,000 to 800,000 distinct CDR3 sequences, about 32% seen once. Notes on this clonotype: Its antigen is not identified.

The V gene's germline CDR1 is SGHRS and CDR2 YFSETQ. V lost 1 base to trimming and J lost 0 bases; unmatched junction nucleotides: 3. The CDR3 covers 16 residues. This TCR came from a girl aged 5-17 years with multiple sclerosis. The rearrangement links TRBV5-1 to TRBJ2-3; TRBD1 aligns across 9 bases. The sequenced material came from blood. The CDR3 loop reads CASSLWTGVSTDTQYF. The CDR3 DNA sequence: TGCGCCAGCAGCTTGTGGACAGGGGTTAGCACAGATACGCAGTATTTT.